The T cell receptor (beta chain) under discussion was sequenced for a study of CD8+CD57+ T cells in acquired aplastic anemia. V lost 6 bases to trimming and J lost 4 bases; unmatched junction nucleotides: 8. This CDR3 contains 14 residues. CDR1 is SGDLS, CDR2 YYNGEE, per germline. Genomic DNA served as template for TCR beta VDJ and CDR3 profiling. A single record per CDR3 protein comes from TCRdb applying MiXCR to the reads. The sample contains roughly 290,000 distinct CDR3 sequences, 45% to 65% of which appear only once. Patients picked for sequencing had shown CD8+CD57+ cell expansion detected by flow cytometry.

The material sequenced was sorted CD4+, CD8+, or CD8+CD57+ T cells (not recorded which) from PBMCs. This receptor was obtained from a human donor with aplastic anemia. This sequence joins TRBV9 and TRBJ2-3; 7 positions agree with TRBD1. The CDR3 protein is CASTIGQGADTQYF. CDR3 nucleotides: TGTGCCAGCACCATCGGCCAGGGGGCAGATACGCAGTATTTT. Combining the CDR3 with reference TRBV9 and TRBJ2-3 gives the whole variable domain DSGVTQTPKHLITATGQRVTLRCSPRSGDLSVYWYQQSLDQGLQFLIQYYNGEERAKGNILERFSAQQFPDLHSELNLSSLELGDSALYFCASTIGQGADTQYFGPGTRLTVL.